This T cell receptor (beta chain) was retrieved from a study of blood T cell repertoires in COVID-19. Looking at the study overall: COVID-19 samples collected from the United States, Italy and Spain covered acute and convalescent phases.

As processed by the authors: Cell counts per sample came from amplifying reference gene primers. Libraries were prepared by immunoSEQ multiplex PCR; TCRdb keeps only in-frame clonotypes and omits some of them. V, J and clone size derive from that table, while D and trimming were established from the DNA sequence. This table has a few hundred thousand clones, about 91% appearing once. Material: peripheral blood. This TCR was recovered from a woman aged 40 to 50 who had recovered from COVID-19.

The CDR3 coding sequence is TGTGCCATCAGTGCCCAGGACTCTGGGGCCAACGTCCTGACTTTC. Its translation: CAISAQDSGANVLTF. The chain employs TRBV10-3 and TRBJ2-6; D is unresolved. The CDR3 runs 15 residues. V dropped 4 bases and J dropped 0 bases, with 7 bases sitting between them. Germline V CDR1 and CDR2: ENHRY, SYGVKD.